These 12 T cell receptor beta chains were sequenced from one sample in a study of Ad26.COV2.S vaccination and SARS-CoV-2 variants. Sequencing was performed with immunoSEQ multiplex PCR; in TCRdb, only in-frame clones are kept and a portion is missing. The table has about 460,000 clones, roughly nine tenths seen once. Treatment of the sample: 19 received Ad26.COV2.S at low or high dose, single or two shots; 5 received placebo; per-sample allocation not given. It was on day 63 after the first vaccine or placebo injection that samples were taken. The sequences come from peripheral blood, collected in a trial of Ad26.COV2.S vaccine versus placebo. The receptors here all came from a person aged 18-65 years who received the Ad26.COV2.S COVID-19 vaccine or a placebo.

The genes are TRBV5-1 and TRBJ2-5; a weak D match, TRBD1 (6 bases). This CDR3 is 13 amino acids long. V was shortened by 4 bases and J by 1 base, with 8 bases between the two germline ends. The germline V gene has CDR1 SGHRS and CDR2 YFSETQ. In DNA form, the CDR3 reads TGCGCCAGCAGCCCGGACAGCCAAGAGACCCAGTACTTC. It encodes CASSPDSQETQYF.

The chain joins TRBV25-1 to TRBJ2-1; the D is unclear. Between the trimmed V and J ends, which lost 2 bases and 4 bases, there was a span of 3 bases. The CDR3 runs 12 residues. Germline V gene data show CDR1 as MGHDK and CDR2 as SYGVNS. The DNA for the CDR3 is TGTGCCAGCAGTGAAATTTACAATGAGCAGTTCTTC. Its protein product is CASSEIYNEQFF.

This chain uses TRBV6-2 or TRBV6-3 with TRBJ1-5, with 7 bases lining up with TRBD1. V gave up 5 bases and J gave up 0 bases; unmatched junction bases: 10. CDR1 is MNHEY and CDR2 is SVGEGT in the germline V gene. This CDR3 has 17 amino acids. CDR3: CASSAGTVENSNQPQHF. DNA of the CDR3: TGTGCCAGCAGTGCCGGGACAGTAGAAAATAGCAATCAGCCCCAGCATTTT.

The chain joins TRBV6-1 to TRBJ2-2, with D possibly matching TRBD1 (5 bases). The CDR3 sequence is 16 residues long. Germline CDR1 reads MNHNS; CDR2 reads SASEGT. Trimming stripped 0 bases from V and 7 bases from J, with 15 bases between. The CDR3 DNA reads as TGTGCCAGCAGTGAAGCGCGTCTCAGGGTGGGCGGGGAGCTGTTTTTT. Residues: CASSEARLRVGGELFF.

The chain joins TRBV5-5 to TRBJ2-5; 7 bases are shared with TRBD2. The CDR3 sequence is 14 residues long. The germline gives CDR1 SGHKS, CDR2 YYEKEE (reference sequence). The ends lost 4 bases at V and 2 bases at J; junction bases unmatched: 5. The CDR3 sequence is CASSIPSGQETQYF. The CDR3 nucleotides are TGTGCCAGCAGCATCCCTAGCGGACAAGAGACCCAGTACTTC.

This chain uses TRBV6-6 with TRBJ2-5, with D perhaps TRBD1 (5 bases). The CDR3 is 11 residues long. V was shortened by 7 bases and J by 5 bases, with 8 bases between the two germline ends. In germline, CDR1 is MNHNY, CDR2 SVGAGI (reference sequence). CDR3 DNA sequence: TGTGCCAGCACCAAGGGGGAGACCCAGTACTTC. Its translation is CASTKGETQYF.

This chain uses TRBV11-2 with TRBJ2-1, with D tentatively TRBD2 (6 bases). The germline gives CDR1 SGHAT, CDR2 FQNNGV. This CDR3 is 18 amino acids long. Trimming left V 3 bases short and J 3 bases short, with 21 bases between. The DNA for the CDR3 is TGTGCCAGCAGCTTTCAAATATCTGCGGGGTTGGGCTACAATGAGCAGTTCTTC. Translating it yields CASSFQISAGLGYNEQFF.

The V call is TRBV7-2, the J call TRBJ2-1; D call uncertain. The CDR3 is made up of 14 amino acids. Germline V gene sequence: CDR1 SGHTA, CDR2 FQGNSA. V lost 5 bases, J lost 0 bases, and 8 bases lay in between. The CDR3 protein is CASSTGSSYNEQFF. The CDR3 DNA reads TGTGCCAGCAGCACCGGAAGCTCCTACAATGAGCAGTTCTTC.

The CDR3 nucleotides are TGCGCCAGCAGCAGGCAGGAGCTTCCTAATGAAAAACTGTTTTTT. This codes for CASSRQELPNEKLFF. V usage is TRBV4-3 and J usage is TRBJ1-4; no clear D. Germline V lookup: CDR1 LGHNA, CDR2 YSLEER. Trimming shortened V by 5 bases and J by 3 bases, and 13 bases separated the two germline ends. The CDR3 runs 15 residues.

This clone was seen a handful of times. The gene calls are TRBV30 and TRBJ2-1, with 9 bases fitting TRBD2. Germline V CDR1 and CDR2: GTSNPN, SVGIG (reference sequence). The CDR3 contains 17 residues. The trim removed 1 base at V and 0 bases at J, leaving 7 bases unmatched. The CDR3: CAWSGSASGISYNEQFF. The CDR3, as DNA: TGTGCCTGGAGTGGATCTGCTAGCGGGATCTCCTACAATGAGCAGTTCTTC.

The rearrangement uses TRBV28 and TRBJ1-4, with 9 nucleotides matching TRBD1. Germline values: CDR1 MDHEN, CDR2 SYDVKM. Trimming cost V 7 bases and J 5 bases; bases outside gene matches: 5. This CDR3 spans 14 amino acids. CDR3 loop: CASTSGTGNEKLFF. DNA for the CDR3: TGTGCCAGCACCTCCGGGACAGGGAATGAAAAACTGTTTTTT.

CDR3 nucleotides: TGTGCCAGCAGCTTAGTAGGGACTAGCGGCACAGATACGCAGTATTTT. Amino acid sequence: CASSLVGTSGTDTQYF. The chain carries TRBV7-2 and TRBJ2-3; 10 nucleotides line up with TRBD2. Germline CDR1 and CDR2: SGHTA and FQGNSA. This CDR3 is built from 16 residues. The trim removed 1 base at V and 1 base at J, leaving 2 bases unmatched.